What follows are 24 T cell receptor beta chains derived from one specimen sequenced in a study of blood T cell repertoires in COVID-19. Measured with immunoSEQ multiplex PCR; TCRdb has only the in-frame clones, and not every one. The sample contains 350,000 to 450,000 clones, 75% to 90% of which appear only once. Sequenced input: peripheral blood. These TCRs come from a woman aged 55-69 years with COVID-19, enrolled during active disease.

The chain is built from TRBV4-1 and TRBJ1-1, with 8 bases lining up with TRBD1. Germline V gene sequence: CDR1 MGHRA, CDR2 YSYEKL. V lost 3 bases and J lost 6; bases outside the gene matches: 12. CDR3 length equals 16 residues. This CDR3 reads CASSQGAGGAIAEAFF. Here the CDR3 DNA reads TGCGCCAGCAGCCAGGGGGCAGGGGGCGCGATAGCTGAAGCTTTCTTT.

The sample holds a few counts of this clone. The gene calls are TRBV2 and TRBJ2-1, with 8 bases lining up with TRBD2. This CDR3 is built from 15 residues. Germline V CDR1 and CDR2: SNHLY, FYNNEI. V lost 7 bases to trimming and J lost 0 bases; unmatched junction nucleotides: 5. The CDR3 spells CASTGGGSSYNEQFF. The CDR3 DNA reads as TGTGCCAGCACGGGCGGGGGGAGCTCCTACAATGAGCAGTTCTTC.

The V call is TRBV30, the J call TRBJ2-5; 9 bases match TRBD2. Germline V gives CDR1 GTSNPN, CDR2 SVGIG (reference sequence). V lost 4 bases to trimming and J lost 5 bases; unmatched junction nucleotides: 11. CDR3 length: 15 residues. The CDR3 DNA reads TGTGCCTGGAATCATCAGGGACTAGCCGGGGAGACCCAGTACTTC. Amino acids: CAWNHQGLAGETQYF.

In its sample, this clone was seen once. One junction end does not reproduce the germline sequence, and a read error may be involved. The chain carries TRBV12-3 or TRBV12-4 and TRBJ1-2; TRBD1 is a possible D gene (6 bases). This CDR3 has 11 amino acids. Here the CDR3 DNA reads TGTGCCAGCAGTTTGTCCGGGACACCCCTCTTC. Its translation is CASSLSGTPLF.

The rearrangement uses TRBV7-3 and TRBJ2-2, with 7 bases lining up with TRBD1. This CDR3 is built from 17 residues. CDR1 and CDR2 (germline): SGHTA, FQGTGA. Germline trimming cut 5 bases from V and 1 base from J; bases unmatched to any gene: 10. DNA of the CDR3: TGTGCCAGCAGCCCGTATCCACAGGGGATGAACACCGGGGAGCTGTTTTTT. The encoded protein is CASSPYPQGMNTGELFF.

The rearrangement uses TRBV5-4 and TRBJ1-4; 8 bases are a match to TRBD1. CDR3 length equals 16 residues. V trimming: 4 bases; J trimming: 7 bases; junction bases outside the gene matches: 12. Germline CDR1 and CDR2: SGHNT and YYREEE (reference sequence). The CDR3 is CASSDRGAGGGEKLFF. The CDR3 nucleotides read TGTGCCAGCAGCGACAGGGGCGCAGGAGGAGGTGAAAAACTGTTTTTT.

The chain couples TRBV2 to TRBJ1-1, with D possibly matching TRBD1 (6 bases). CDR1 and CDR2 (germline): SNHLY, FYNNEI. The V gene lost 6 bases and the J gene lost 1 base, with 12 bases spanning the gap. This CDR3 comprises 14 residues. CDR3 nucleotide sequence: TGTGCCAGCAGGTGGACAGCCCCGAACACTGAAGCTTTCTTT. Protein product: CASRWTAPNTEAFF.

V usage is TRBV30 and J usage is TRBJ1-5, with D perhaps TRBD1 (5 bases). Per the germline V gene, CDR1 is GTSNPN and CDR2 is SVGIG (reference sequence). V was clipped by 1 base and J by 5 bases, with 24 bases between them. The CDR3 length is 18 residues. CDR3 protein: CAWSGGWTNWGEDQPQHF. The CDR3 bases are TGTGCCTGGAGTGGAGGATGGACCAACTGGGGCGAGGATCAGCCCCAGCATTTT.

The chain recombines TRBV27 with TRBJ1-4, with 7 bases aligning to TRBD1. Germline V lookup: CDR1 MNHEY, CDR2 SMNVEV (reference sequence). The V gene end was trimmed by 6 bases and the J gene end by 4 bases; junction bases not matched to a gene: 8. CDR3 length: 15 amino acids. DNA of the CDR3: TGTGCCAGCAGCCCCTTGGGACAGAATAATGAAAAACTGTTTTTT. This encodes CASSPLGQNNEKLFF. Together with reference TRBV27 and TRBJ1-4, the CDR3 gives the full variable domain: EAQVTQNPRYLITVTGKKLTVTCSQNMNHEYMSWYRQDPGLGLRQIYYSMNVEVTDKGDVPEGYKVSRKEKRNFPLILESPSPNQTSLYFCASSPLGQNNEKLFFGSGTQLSVL.

The chain carries TRBV7-2 and TRBJ2-2; weak D call: TRBD2 (5 bases). Trimming stripped 5 bases from V and 4 bases from J, with 17 bases between. The germline gives CDR1 SGHTA, CDR2 FQGNSA. There are 16 residues in the CDR3. Here the CDR3 DNA reads TGTGCCAGCAGCCCCCGGGCCGGGATGGCCACCGGGGAGCTGTTTTTT. Translated: CASSPRAGMATGELFF.

This chain connects TRBV3-1 (or the pseudogene TRBV3-2) to TRBJ2-4; D uncertain. This CDR3 comprises 16 residues. Germline V gene lookup returns CDR1 LGHDT and CDR2 YNNKEL (reference sequence). The ends were cut back, 1 base at V and 0 bases at J, with 10 bases in the middle. CDR3 protein: CASSQVLRLAKNIQYF. CDR3 DNA sequence: TGTGCCAGCAGCCAAGTTCTCAGACTAGCCAAAAACATTCAGTACTTC.

This clone was detected a few times. The genes are TRBV7-2 and TRBJ2-1; TRBD2 matches 10 bases. Germline values: CDR1 SGHTA, CDR2 FQGNSA. The CDR3 runs 13 residues. Trimming cost V 10 bases and J 10 bases; bases outside gene matches: 10. CDR3 sequence reads: CATSAGGPREQFF. DNA for the CDR3: TGTGCCACGTCAGCGGGGGGGCCACGGGAGCAGTTCTTC.

The rearrangement joins TRBV23-1 to TRBJ2-7; a possible D gene is TRBD1 (7 bases). TRBV23-1 is classed as an ORF, of uncertain function. The length of the CDR3 is 17 residues. Between the trimmed V and J ends, which lost 4 bases and 2 bases, there was a span of 21 bases. The CDR3 bases are TGCGCCAGCAGTCTTCGCACCCGACAGGGACTTACCTACGAGCAGTACTTC. Protein: CASSLRTRQGLTYEQYF.

The chain has TRBV9 and TRBJ1-5, with D perhaps TRBD1 (5 bases). In germline, CDR1 is SGDLS, CDR2 YYNGEE. V was clipped by 5 bases and J by 3 bases, with 12 bases between them. The CDR3 has 14 residues. The CDR3 DNA sequence: TGTGCCAGCAGTCGGTCAGGGAACAATCAGCCCCAGCATTTT. It specifies CASSRSGNNQPQHF. The full variable domain, completed using reference TRBV9 and TRBJ1-5, is DSGVTQTPKHLITATGQRVTLRCSPRSGDLSVYWYQQSLDQGLQFLIQYYNGEERAKGNILERFSAQQFPDLHSELNLSSLELGDSALYFCASSRSGNNQPQHFGDGTRLSIL.

This chain connects TRBV12-5 to TRBJ1-3; no clear D gene. The CDR3 has 16 residues. Germline V gene data show CDR1 as LGHNT and CDR2 as FRNRAP. V was pared by 0 bases and J by 0 bases, with 9 bases between. In DNA form, the CDR3 reads TGTGCTAGTGGTTTGGTACATGGTTCCTCTGGAAACACCATATATTTT. It encodes CASGLVHGSSGNTIYF. The full variable domain, in which reference TRBV12-5 and TRBJ1-3 provide the parts outside the CDR3, is DARVTQTPRHKVTEMGQEVTMRCQPILGHNTVFWYRQTMMQGLELLAYFRNRAPLDDSGMPKDRFSAEMPDATLATLKIQPSEPRDSAVYFCASGLVHGSSGNTIYFGEGSWLTVV.

V and J are TRBV27 and TRBJ2-7, with 8 positions matching TRBD2. Unmatched junction bases numbered 7, after V lost 3 bases and J lost 6 bases. Germline V gene sequence: CDR1 MNHEY, CDR2 SMNVEV (reference sequence). The CDR3 is 14 amino acids. The CDR3 DNA sequence: TGTGCCAGCAGTTTCAACGGGGGGGGAGTCGAGCAGTACTTC. This gives the protein CASSFNGGGVEQYF.

The chain uses TRBV7-2 and TRBJ2-5, with 7 positions matching TRBD2. Germline values: CDR1 SGHTA, CDR2 FQGNSA. This CDR3 has 15 residues. V dropped 5 bases and J dropped 5; count of bases not matched to a gene: 11. CDR3 in DNA: TGTGCCAGCAGCACTCGGCGGGGGTACGTGGAGACCCAGTACTTC. As protein: CASSTRRGYVETQYF.

This sequence joins TRBV7-6 and TRBJ2-5; TRBD1 agrees at 10 bases. Germline V gives CDR1 SGHVS, CDR2 FNYEAQ. The CDR3 runs to 17 residues. V gave up 3 bases and J gave up 1 base; unmatched junction bases: 8. The CDR3 reads CASSLRWTGGPQETQYF. The CDR3 bases are TGTGCCAGCAGCTTGAGGTGGACAGGGGGACCCCAAGAGACCCAGTACTTC.

The chain joins TRBV6-5 to TRBJ2-1, with 7 bases fitting TRBD1. The length of the CDR3 is 14 residues. Germline values: CDR1 MNHEY, CDR2 SVGAGI. The V gene end was trimmed by 0 bases and the J gene end by 10 bases; junction bases not matched to a gene: 6. In DNA, the CDR3 is TGTGCCAGCAGTTACTCGACAGGGCAGGAGGAGCAGTTCTTC. This encodes CASSYSTGQEEQFF.

This chain connects TRBV3-1 (or the pseudogene TRBV3-2) to TRBJ1-1, with a tentative D call TRBD1 (5 bases). This CDR3 is built from 12 residues. Per germline, CDR1 LGHDT and CDR2 YNNKEL (reference sequence). V was pared by 3 bases and J by 7 bases, with 9 bases between. The CDR3 coding sequence is TGTGCCAGCAGCCATCCAGACAGTGAAGCTTTCTTT. Protein product: CASSHPDSEAFF.

The genes are TRBV5-1 and TRBJ1-1; the D is unclear. V was trimmed by 3 bases and J by 6 bases, leaving 12 bases between them. The CDR3 is 13 amino acids. The germline V gene has CDR1 SGHRS and CDR2 YFSETQ. This chain's CDR3 is CASSYSGGSEAFF. As DNA, the CDR3 is TGCGCCAGCAGCTACAGTGGTGGGTCTGAAGCTTTCTTT.

The CDR3 region is CASSRGGDTEAFF. CDR3 nucleotides: TGTGCCAGCTCCCGCGGGGGAGACACTGAAGCTTTCTTT. This chain links TRBV5-5 with TRBJ1-1; perhaps TRBD1 as D (5 bases). V was pared by 7 bases and J by 3 bases, with 13 bases between. Germline V gene sequence: CDR1 SGHKS, CDR2 YYEKEE (reference sequence). The CDR3 consists of 13 residues.

The rearrangement joins TRBV6-5 to TRBJ2-7; D perhaps matches TRBD1 (6 bases). Germline V CDR1 and CDR2: MNHEY, SVGAGI. The ends were cut back, 8 bases at V and 2 bases at J, with 16 bases in the middle. This CDR3 has 14 amino acids. The CDR3 DNA reads as TGTGCCAGCCGACAGGACAGACTTCCCTACGAGCAGTACTTC. Translating it yields CASRQDRLPYEQYF.

The chain carries TRBV25-1 and TRBJ2-2; TRBD2 is a possible D gene (5 bases). The germline V gene has CDR1 MGHDK and CDR2 SYGVNS. The V and J ends lost 7 bases and 6 bases respectively, with 12 bases between them. The CDR3 length is 13 residues. The CDR3 DNA is TGTGCCAGCAAGCCCTCGAGGGCCGGGGAGCTGTTTTTT. This gives the protein CASKPSRAGELFF. The variable domain in full, completed from reference TRBV25-1 and TRBJ2-2, reads EADIYQTPRYLVIGTGKKITLECSQTMGHDKMYWYQQDPGMELHLIHYSYGVNSTEKGDLSSESTVSRIRTEHFPLTLESARPSHTSQYLCASKPSRAGELFFGEGSRLTVL.